This TCR beta chain is drawn from a study of T cell repertoires in cytomegalovirus infection. Study-level information: Public signatures in TCR beta pointed to CMV infection and matching HLA type.

This clonotype was seen ten or more times. Its antigen is as yet unknown. Regarding the study as a whole: In two of eight donors, the top clonotype was HLA-C-restricted CMV-specific.

Germline assignment: CDR1 SGHVS and CDR2 FQNEAQ. Trimming cost V 1 base and J 6 bases, with 10 bases left between them. This CDR3 is 14 amino acids long. TCRdb reprocessed the reads via MiXCR and lists one record per CDR3 protein. The table has under 250,000 distinct CDR3 sequences, 9% to 15% seen once. The sequenced sample consisted of PBMCs. The V call is TRBV7-8, the J call TRBJ1-5; D remains unclear. This sequence originates from a human donor in good health (CMV status not recorded). Some clones in this sample may be carry-over from other donors' samples. CDR3 region: CASSLGSAGQPQHF. CDR3 bases: TGTGCCAGCAGCTTAGGTTCGGCTGGTCAGCCCCAGCATTTT.